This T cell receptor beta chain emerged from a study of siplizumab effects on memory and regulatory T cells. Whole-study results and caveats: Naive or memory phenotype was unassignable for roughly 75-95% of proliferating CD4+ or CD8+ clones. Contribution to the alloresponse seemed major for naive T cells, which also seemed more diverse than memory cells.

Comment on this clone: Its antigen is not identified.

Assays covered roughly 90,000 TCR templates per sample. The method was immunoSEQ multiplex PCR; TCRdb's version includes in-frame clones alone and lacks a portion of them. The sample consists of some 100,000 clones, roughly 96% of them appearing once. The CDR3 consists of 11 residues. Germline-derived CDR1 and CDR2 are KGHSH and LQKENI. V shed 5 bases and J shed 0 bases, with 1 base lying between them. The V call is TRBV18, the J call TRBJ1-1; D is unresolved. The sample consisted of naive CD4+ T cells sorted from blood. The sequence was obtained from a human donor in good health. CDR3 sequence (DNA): TGTGCCAGCTCAGTGAACACTGAAGCTTTCTTT. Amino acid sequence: CASSVNTEAFF.